Listed below are T cell receptor beta chains from one sample, sequenced in a study of blood T cell repertoires in COVID-19. Using immunoSEQ multiplex PCR, the repertoire was profiled, and TCRdb retains in-frame clones only, with some absent. There are around 80,000 clones in the sample; around 86% occur only once, and around 9% lies in the top ten. Sequenced: peripheral blood. These receptors were taken from a human donor in a cohort sampled during active COVID-19. The CDR3 runs from the conserved cysteine through the conserved F or W. Fields, in order: V gene, D gene, J gene, clone size, CDR3 DNA, CDR3 protein. The D gene is left open where the match is weak. Clone sizes are given selectively: once, few, many, or a class where the clone is expanded.

TRBV30	NA	TRBJ2-3	few	TGTGCCTGGAGTGTACGGGAGAGAGATACGCAGTATTTT	CAWSVRERDTQYF
TRBV6-5	NA	TRBJ1-2	NA	TGTGCCAGCAAATCCCAGGGGTACTATGGCTACACCTTC	CASKSQGYYGYTF
TRBV6-1	NA	TRBJ2-3	NA	TGTGCCAGCAGTGAAGGCGGGTGGAAGGGCCCCGATACGCAGTATTTT	CASSEGGWKGPDTQYF
TRBV3-1/TRBV3-2	NA	TRBJ2-1	NA	TGTGCCAGTAGCCAAGAATTAGGGCTAGCTTACAATGAGCAGTTCTTC	CASSQELGLAYNEQFF
TRBV28	TRBD1	TRBJ2-1	NA	TGTGCCAGCAATGGAGGCAGGGGGAATTACAATGAGCAGTTCTTC	CASNGGRGNYNEQFF
TRBV21-1	NA	TRBJ1-1	few	TGTGCCAGCAGCATCGGGGGGTTGAACACTGAAGCTTTCTTT	CASSIGGLNTEAFF
TRBV28	TRBD1	TRBJ1-4	NA	TGTGCCAGCAGTTTATCCCCTGGACAGGGAGGGGAAAAACTGTTTTTT	CASSLSPGQGGEKLFF
TRBV13	TRBD1	TRBJ1-2	NA	TGTGCCAGCAGCTCGGGACAGGACTCGTTTTATGGCTACACCTTC	CASSSGQDSFYGYTF
TRBV7-9	NA	TRBJ1-1	NA	TGTGCCAGCAGCACGGAGGGACGGAGGAACACTGAAGCTTTCTTT	CASSTEGRRNTEAFF
TRBV5-4	TRBD1	TRBJ1-2	NA	TGTGCCAGCAGCCCGCGGACAGGCCCTAACTATGGCTACACCTTC	CASSPRTGPNYGYTF
TRBV10-3	TRBD1	TRBJ1-2	once	TGTGCCACGGAAGAGGGCCAGGGGGTAAACTATGGCTACACCTTC	CATEEGQGVNYGYTF
TRBV19	TRBD2	TRBJ2-2	NA	TGTGCCAGTAGTATAAACCCCTCGGCGGGAGGGCCCGGCGGGGAGCTGTTTTTT	CASSINPSAGGPGGELFF
TRBV28	NA	TRBJ2-7	NA	TGTGCCAGCAGGGGCCGAGGGGGCGAGCAGTACTTC	CASRGRGGEQYF
TRBV2	NA	TRBJ2-1	NA	TGTGCCAGCAGTGAAGCGCAGGGCGGTGAGCAGTTCTTC	CASSEAQGGEQFF
TRBV7-6	NA	TRBJ2-2	NA	TGTGCCAGCAGCTTAAGAAGCTATGGAGCCGGGGAGCTGTTTTTT	CASSLRSYGAGELFF
TRBV11-3	TRBD1	TRBJ2-7	NA	TGTGCCAGCAGCTTAGATTCTGGGACAGGGAGTTACGAGCAGTACTTC	CASSLDSGTGSYEQYF
TRBV30	TRBD2	TRBJ2-7	NA	TGTGCCTACTCGGGACAGCGTGGGACTAGCGGGAGGGCATCCACCTACGAGCAGTACTTC	CAYSGQRGTSGRASTYEQYF
TRBV5-1	TRBD1	TRBJ1-6	few	TGCGCCAGCAGCTTGGCCGACAGGGGGGTGACACCCCTCCACTTT	CASSLADRGVTPLHF
TRBV27	NA	TRBJ2-7	NA	TGTGCCAGCCGGAGGGGCCCCTCCTACGAGCAGTACTTC	CASRRGPSYEQYF
TRBV5-8	TRBD2	TRBJ2-3	NA	TGTGCCAGCAGCTCGCTAGCGGGGGAAAAGTATTTT	CASSSLAGEKYF
TRBV9	NA	TRBJ1-3	NA	TGTGCCAGCAGCAGAAGCGGGGCAGGGCCCTCTGGAAACACCATATATTTT	CASSRSGAGPSGNTIYF
TRBV30	TRBD1	TRBJ1-2	NA	TGTGCCTGGAGTGTAGAGGGCAGGGGGACCTTC	CAWSVEGRGTF
TRBV2	NA	TRBJ1-5	NA	TGTGCCAGCACAGATAAGTTGACAGTGAATCAGCCCCAGCATTTT	CASTDKLTVNQPQHF